This T cell receptor (beta chain) was captured by sequencing in a study of cytomegalovirus exposure and HLA in healthy donors. The PCR employed 60 Vbeta primers together with 13 Jbeta primers. This table comes from immunoSEQ multiplex PCR, and its TCRdb copy is limited to in-frame clones, with some not included. The repertoire holds 150,000 or so clones, with about 64% as singletons. Donors showed nominal health when sampled, although they likely had unrecorded immune exposures. This clone was seen a few times. The sequence came from a woman aged 25-40 years in good health and CMV-seropositive. The sequencing input was PBMCs.

The CDR3 nucleotides read TGTGCCAGTAGTACATACGATGACAGGACGGAAGCTTTCTTT. This encodes CASSTYDDRTEAFF. J is TRBJ1-1 and V is TRBV19, with D maybe TRBD1 (6 bases). Per the germline V gene, CDR1 is LNHDA and CDR2 is SQIVND (reference sequence). The CDR3 is 14 residues long. V dropped 4 bases and J dropped 8 bases, with 17 bases sitting between them.